This TCR beta chain was sequenced for a study of graft-versus-host responses after intestinal transplantation. Turning to the study itself: Every recipient had anti-thymocyte globulin induction and two to four years of tacrolimus plus steroids. Study conclusions and caveats: Among recipient marrow samples, GvH clones were found; some appeared first in ileum or blood.

Turning to this clone: Its specificity is unknown.

Germline trimming cut 4 bases from V and 4 bases from J; bases unmatched to any gene: 14. The germline V gene encodes CDR1 SGHRS and CDR2 YFSETQ. The CDR3 runs 17 residues. Only in-frame clones appear in the TCRdb table, and some are missing; sequencing was by immunoSEQ multiplex PCR. The data contain tens of thousands of clones, almost 90% of them singletons. This clonotype was sampled from a human donor who received an intestinal transplant. The source material was unstimulated CD4+ T cells sorted from spleen or lymph node cells, sampled before intestinal transplant. This chain joins TRBV5-1 and TRBJ2-5; TRBD2 matches at 9 bases. The CDR3 DNA reads TGCGCCAGCAGCGCCGGGGGGGTAGCGGGGGCCCTAGAGACCCAGTACTTC. Translated: CASSAGGVAGALETQYF.